Shown below are 23 T cell receptor beta chains from a single sample sequenced in a study of blood T cells in healthy people across ages (dated by TCRdb to about 2015). The method was 5' RACE. Sequenced on an Illumina HiSeq 2500. A second PCR of about 6 to 12 cycles was run with a J-beta primer mix and a sample-barcoded 5' primer. Using fastp at Q25 and MiXCR, TCRdb reprocessed the public reads and kept productive beta chains. Each entry merges the rows of one CDR3 protein and shows their most common DNA and genes. The sample has some 1.6 million distinct CDR3 sequences on record, around 35% of them singletons. The ten largest clonotypes hold 11% of the sample. Sequenced material: blood. All receptors come from a woman aged 25 to 39 in good health.

The CDR3 DNA reads as TGTGCCAGCAGCCCCCAAACTGGGACTCTAGCTAACTATGGCTACACCTTC. Translated, it gives CASSPQTGTLANYGYTF. The chain has TRBV28 and TRBJ1-2; D possibly corresponds to TRBD1 (5 bases). Germline-derived CDR1 and CDR2 are MDHEN and SYDVKM. Trimming took off 6 bases at V and 0 bases at J, with 20 bases between the two ends. The CDR3 runs to 17 residues.

The CDR3 nucleotides are TGTGCCAGCAGCTTGGACGGGCCCACTGAAGCTTTCTTT. It codes for CASSLDGPTEAFF. The rearrangement uses TRBV7-9 and TRBJ1-1; D is uncertain. Germline CDR1 and CDR2: SEHNR and FQNEAQ (reference sequence). The CDR3 totals 13 residues. V was cut by 3 bases and J by 4 bases, with 9 bases left in between.

The chain employs TRBV20-1 and TRBJ2-7; 8 positions agree with TRBD2. V was pared by 1 base and J by 7 bases, with 15 bases of the junction left unmatched. Germline V gene sequence: CDR1 DFQATT, CDR2 SNEGSKA (reference sequence). This CDR3 spans 16 amino acids. CDR3 in DNA: TGCAGTGCTAGAGGTGGAACGGGGGGGTACCTTGGGGAGCAGTACTTC. Translated: CSARGGTGGYLGEQYF.

Remarks on this clonotype: A much larger clonotype is one base distant, so this may be a read error. The J gene is TRBJ2-7, the V gene TRBV9; 11 bases align to TRBD1. Per the germline V gene, CDR1 is SGDLS and CDR2 is YYNGEE. The length of the CDR3 is 14 residues. The CDR3 region is CAGSEGQGGYEQYF. The CDR3 DNA follows: TGTGCCGGCAGCGAGGGACAGGGGGGGTACGAGCAGTACTTC.

The sample holds a few counts of this clonotype. A read error is possible here, since a much larger clone lies one base away. The CDR3 spells CASSLGLAGYADTQYF. The CDR3 nucleotides read TGTGCCAGCAGCTTAGGACTAGCGGGGTACGCAGATACGCAGTATTTT. The V gene is TRBV7-8, the J gene TRBJ2-3, with 11 bases lining up with TRBD2. The J segment lost 4 bases and the V segment lost 1 base, leaving 4 bases of the junction unmatched. The length of the CDR3 is 16 residues. Germline loops: CDR1 SGHVS, CDR2 FQNEAQ. The full variable domain, in which reference TRBV7-8 and TRBJ2-3 provide the parts outside the CDR3, is GAGVSQSPRYKVAKRGQDVALRCDPISGHVSLFWYQQALGQGPEFLTYFQNEAQLDKSGLPSDRFFAERPEGSVSTLKIQRTQQEDSAVYLCASSLGLAGYADTQYFGPGTRLTVL.

CDR3 DNA: TGTGCCAGCTCACCATTCATGCTTAGCGGGAGTGGGGCCAAAAACATTCAGTACTTC. It encodes CASSPFMLSGSGAKNIQYF. This rearrangement joins TRBV18 to TRBJ2-4; the match to TRBD2 covers 9 bases. The CDR3 length is 19 residues. V lost 2 bases to trimming and J lost 1 base; unmatched junction nucleotides: 12. Germline-derived CDR1 and CDR2 are KGHSH and LQKENI.

This clonotype occurred a few times. The chain joins TRBV7-7 to TRBJ2-3; 9 nucleotides agree with TRBD2. CDR1 is SSHAT, CDR2 FNYEAQ, per germline (reference sequence). The CDR3 is 16 amino acids. V trimming: 5 bases; J trimming: 5 bases; junction bases outside the gene matches: 11. The CDR3 loop reads CASSRSPAGGLDTQYF. The DNA of the CDR3 is TGTGCCAGCAGCCGATCCCCAGCGGGAGGTTTAGATACGCAGTATTTT. Looking up the rest from reference TRBV7-7 and TRBJ2-3 gives the full variable domain: GAGVSQSPRYKVTKRGQDVTLRCDPISSHATLYWYQQALGQGPEFLTYFNYEAQPDKSGLPSDRFSAERPEGSISTLTIQRTEQRDSAMYRCASSRSPAGGLDTQYFGPGTRLTVL.

This clonotype was observed a few times. This chain connects TRBV9 to TRBJ1-2; 7 nucleotides match TRBD1. Trimming at V came to 0 bases and at J to 5 bases, leaving 10 bases not matched to a gene. Germline CDR1 is SGDLS and CDR2 is YYNGEE. The CDR3 runs 16 residues. CDR3: CASSVAGWGTDYGYTF. The DNA of the CDR3 is TGTGCCAGCAGCGTAGCTGGTTGGGGGACAGATTATGGCTACACCTTC.

In its sample, this clonotype was seen a few times. The rearrangement uses TRBV19 and TRBJ2-5; a possible D gene is TRBD1 (5 bases). The V and J ends lost 1 base and 3 bases respectively, with 9 bases between them. This CDR3 contains 14 residues. CDR1 is LNHDA and CDR2 is SQIVND in the germline V gene (reference sequence). The CDR3 sequence is CASSIVGAEETQYF. CDR3 coding DNA: TGTGCCAGTAGTATAGTAGGGGCCGAAGAGACCCAGTACTTC.

This clonotype was recorded a few times. The chain couples TRBV27 to TRBJ2-1; D gene uncertain. This CDR3 contains 14 residues. CDR1 is MNHEY and CDR2 is SMNVEV in the germline V gene (reference sequence). V was shortened by 3 bases and J by 4 bases, with 10 bases between the two germline ends. CDR3 loop: CASSFLPLYNEQFF. As DNA, the CDR3 is TGTGCCAGCAGTTTCCTCCCCCTTTACAATGAGCAGTTCTTC.

The chain joins TRBV4-1 to TRBJ2-3; possible D gene TRBD2, 5 bases. This CDR3 spans 15 amino acids. Trimming stripped 1 base from V and 3 bases from J, with 11 bases between. The germline V gene encodes CDR1 MGHRA and CDR2 YSYEKL. The CDR3 loop is CASSQVLALTDTQYF. The CDR3 coding sequence is TGCGCCAGCAGCCAAGTCCTAGCACTGACAGATACGCAGTATTTT.

This chain uses TRBV20-1 with TRBJ2-2; possible D gene TRBD2, 6 bases. Deletions cut 0 bases from V and 5 bases from J, with 16 bases between. The length of the CDR3 is 16 residues. Germline-derived CDR1 and CDR2 are DFQATT and SNEGSKA (reference sequence). CDR3: CSAREVGGISTGELFF. As DNA, the CDR3 is TGCAGTGCTAGAGAGGTCGGAGGGATATCTACCGGGGAGCTGTTTTTT.

This clonotype was detected once. A junction end diverges from the germline sequence, so it may reflect a read error. CDR3 region: CAGRGPSGTQDAHYGYTF. The CDR3 DNA follows: TGTGCCGGCAGAGGACCCTCCGGGACTCAAGATGCCCACTATGGCTACACCTTC. This sequence joins TRBV9 and TRBJ1-2; possible D gene TRBD1, 5 bases. This CDR3 has 18 amino acids. CDR1 and CDR2 from the germline V gene are SGDLS and YYNGEE. The full variable domain, with the rest looked up from reference TRBV9 and TRBJ1-2, is DSGVTQTPKHLITATGQRVTLRCSPRSGDLSVYWYQQSLDQGLQFLIQYYNGEERAKGNILERFSAQQFPDLHSELNLSSLELGDSALYFCAGRGPSGTQDAHYGYTFGSGTRLTVV.

The V gene is TRBV27, the J gene TRBJ2-7; the match to TRBD1 covers 8 bases. The CDR3 runs 14 residues. With 6 bases clipped from V and 2 bases from J, the junction kept 6 bases outside the gene matches. Germline V gene sequence: CDR1 MNHEY, CDR2 SMNVEV (reference sequence). DNA for the CDR3: TGTGCCAGCAGACCGGACAGGGACCCCTACGAGCAGTACTTC. Its protein is CASRPDRDPYEQYF.

This clonotype has just a few counts. This sequence joins TRBV9 and TRBJ2-6; 8 positions agree with TRBD1. V shed 3 bases, J shed 1 base, and the junction held 9 bases outside the gene matches. Germline values: CDR1 SGDLS, CDR2 YYNGEE. This CDR3 is 18 amino acids long. CDR3 nucleotide sequence: TGTGCCAGCAGCGAAAGGACAGGGACCCGGTCTGGGGCCAACGTCCTGACTTTC. It codes for CASSERTGTRSGANVLTF.

This clonotype was seen many times. CDR3 nucleotide sequence: TGCGCCAGCAGCCTTCTGACTAGCGGGAGGGCCGTCGAGACCCAGTACTTC. This sequence encodes CASSLLTSGRAVETQYF. This chain joins TRBV5-1 and TRBJ2-5; 14 bases map to TRBD2. Looked up from germline, CDR1 is SGHRS and CDR2 is YFSETQ. The CDR3 extends over 17 amino acids. Trimming at V came to 4 bases and at J to 5 bases, leaving 10 bases not matched to a gene.

This clonotype was seen more than once but under ten times. The J gene is TRBJ2-1, the V gene TRBV5-1; D assignment may be TRBD1 or TRBD2 (5 bases each). This CDR3 is built from 18 residues. CDR1 is SGHRS and CDR2 is YFSETQ in the germline V gene. Trimming pared 0 bases from V and 0 bases from J, leaving 16 bases between. CDR3 sequence (DNA): TGCGCCAGCAGCTTGGGGTCCGAGGGGCTCAGCTCCTACAATGAGCAGTTCTTC. The encoded protein is CASSLGSEGLSSYNEQFF.

This clonotype was picked up a small number of times. V usage is TRBV11-2 and J usage is TRBJ2-7; the match to TRBD2 covers 11 bases. The tail of the sequence fits TRBJ2-5 better, so the J call may be wrong. Germline values: CDR1 SGHAT, CDR2 FQNNGV. This CDR3 has 15 amino acids. The chain's CDR3 is CASSLIAGGLETQYF. The CDR3 nucleotides read TGTGCCAGCAGCTTAATAGCGGGGGGGCTTGAGACCCAGTACTTC.

The chain couples TRBV20-1 to TRBJ2-3; maybe TRBD2 (6 bases). The germline V gene has CDR1 DFQATT and CDR2 SNEGSKA (reference sequence). The CDR3 spans 13 residues. V was pared by 6 bases and J by 2 bases, with 12 bases between. The CDR3 spells CSAGEVSTDTQYF. The CDR3 region has the DNA TGCAGTGCCGGGGAGGTGTCCACAGATACGCAGTATTTT.

The chain joins TRBV12-3 or TRBV12-4 to TRBJ2-3; no definite D call. V was clipped by 3 bases and J by 6 bases, with 7 bases between them. The length of the CDR3 is 12 residues. The DNA for the CDR3 is TGTGCCAGCAGTTTTGCGCGGGATACGCAGTATTTT. This sequence encodes CASSFARDTQYF.

The rearrangement joins TRBV27 to TRBJ1-2, with TRBD1 matching over 7 bases. This CDR3 has 15 residues. V shed 5 bases and J 6 bases; nucleotides not matched to a gene: 12. The germline V gene encodes CDR1 MNHEY and CDR2 SMNVEV (reference sequence). CDR3 sequence (DNA): TGTGCCAGCAGTCGGGGTTTCGGACAGGCCGATGGCTACACCTTC. Translated, it gives CASSRGFGQADGYTF.

About this clonotype itself: Sequence at one end of the junction differs from germline and may be a read error. V and J are TRBV9 and TRBJ2-1; D might be TRBD2 (6 bases). Germline V gene data show CDR1 as SGDLS and CDR2 as YYNGEE. CDR3 length equals 16 residues. CDR3 region: CASSLRLDPSCNGQFF. In DNA, the CDR3 is TGTGCCAGCAGCCTCCGACTAGACCCCTCATGCAATGGGCAGTTCTTC.

In the case of this clonotype: The junction departs from germline at one end; a sequencing error may be responsible. The gene calls are TRBV9 and TRBJ2-7; the D gene is possibly TRBD2 (6 bases). This CDR3 has 15 residues. CDR1 and CDR2 (germline): SGDLS, YYNGEE. The DNA for the CDR3 is TGTGCCAGCAGCGTAGGACTAGTCATTCCCTACCAGCAGTACTTC. Translating it yields CASSVGLVIPYQQYF.